The text below deals with one TCR beta chain. Here immunoSEQ multiplex PCR was the method, and the copy in TCRdb shows in-frame clones only, minus some. The repertoire holds about 420,000 clones, with about 87% as singletons. Enrollment of patients from Seattle took place during active infection, with longitudinal follow-up. The data were obtained in a study of blood T cell repertoires in COVID-19. Overall study: Samples of COVID-19 (acute and convalescent) were obtained from the United States, Italy and Spain. Nucleic acid was either cDNA or gDNA, and it came from T cells, B-cell-depleted T cells, or PBMCs.

The CDR3 has 15 amino acids. Trimming took 0 bases from V and 4 from J; bases not matched to a gene: 7. Germline CDR1 reads GTSNPN; CDR2 reads SVGIG (reference sequence). The clonotype originates from a man younger than 30 with COVID-19, enrolled during active disease. The sample taken for sequencing was peripheral blood. This chain joins TRBV30 and TRBJ1-1, with TRBD1 matching 8 bases. CDR3 loop: CAWSVDRVGGTEAFF. In nucleotides, the CDR3 is TGTGCCTGGAGTGTGGACAGGGTGGGGGGCACTGAAGCTTTCTTT.